The present TCR beta chain was sequenced within a study of technical replicates of blood from several donors. Some clones are missing from TCRdb's copy, which holds only in-frame ones; the method was immunoSEQ multiplex PCR. The sample carries over 50,000 clones, around 97% recorded once. This CDR3 has 13 residues. Trimming took 8 bases from V and 1 from J, leaving 12 bases between them. Germline V gene lookup returns CDR1 MDHEN and CDR2 SYDVKM. The specimen was T cells isolated from PBMCs. The receptor's source is a human donor in good health. V and J are TRBV28 and TRBJ2-7; D perhaps matches TRBD1 (7 bases). The CDR3 bases are TGTGCCAGCGTGCAGGGGGGTTCCTACGAGCAGTACTTC. Translated: CASVQGGSYEQYF.